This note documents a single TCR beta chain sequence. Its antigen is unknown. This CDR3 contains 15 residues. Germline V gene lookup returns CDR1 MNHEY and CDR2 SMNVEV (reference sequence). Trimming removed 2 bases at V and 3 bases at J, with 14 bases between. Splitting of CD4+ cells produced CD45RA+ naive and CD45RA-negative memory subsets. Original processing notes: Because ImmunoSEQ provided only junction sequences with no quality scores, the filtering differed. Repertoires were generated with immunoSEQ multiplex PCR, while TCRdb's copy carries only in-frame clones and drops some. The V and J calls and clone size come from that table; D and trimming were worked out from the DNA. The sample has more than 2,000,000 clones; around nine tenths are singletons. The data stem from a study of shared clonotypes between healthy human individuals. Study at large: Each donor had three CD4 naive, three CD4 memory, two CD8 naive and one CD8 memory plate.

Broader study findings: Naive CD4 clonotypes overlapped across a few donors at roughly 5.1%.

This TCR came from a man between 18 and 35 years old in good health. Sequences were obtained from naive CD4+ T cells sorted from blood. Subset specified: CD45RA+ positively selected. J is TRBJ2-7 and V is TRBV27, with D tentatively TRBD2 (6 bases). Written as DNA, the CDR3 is TGTGCCAGCAGTTTAAGGACGGGAGAGGTCTACGAGCAGTACTTC. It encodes CASSLRTGEVYEQYF.